Included here is one T cell receptor (beta chain) sequence, with context. Seattle patient enrollment occurred during active infection, with longitudinal follow-up thereafter. Germline-derived CDR1 and CDR2 are MDHEN and SYDVKM. The junction had 10 bases not matched to a gene; V was cut back by 6 bases and J by 4 bases. The CDR3 is 16 amino acids. Per the authors' pipeline: By means of reference gene primer amplification, nucleated cell counts were estimated. TCRdb's table, derived via immunoSEQ multiplex PCR, lists solely in-frame clones and lacks some. The V and J calls and clone size come from that table; D and trimming were worked out from the DNA. The sample lists around 290,000 clones; roughly 92% were seen once. The sample belongs to a study of blood T cell repertoires in COVID-19. Study details: Material from acute and convalescent COVID-19 was sourced from the United States, Italy and Spain. T cells, B-cell-depleted T cells, or PBMCs supplied cDNA or gDNA.

Sequences were obtained from peripheral blood. The chain links TRBV28 to TRBJ1-4; 8 nucleotides match TRBD1. The sequence derives from a young woman with COVID-19, enrolled during active disease. The CDR3 reads CASSPLGQGFNEKLFF. The CDR3 DNA sequence: TGTGCCAGCAGCCCTCTAGGACAGGGCTTTAATGAAAAACTGTTTTTT.